The 16 T cell receptor beta chains below were found in one sample sequenced in a study of blood T cell repertoires in COVID-19. Measured with immunoSEQ multiplex PCR; TCRdb has only the in-frame clones, and not every one. The sample carries approximately 260,000 clones, approximately 83% recorded once. Input material: peripheral blood. These receptor sequences come from a woman in her 70s with acute or convalescent COVID-19.

The chain couples TRBV19 to TRBJ1-1; D ambiguous. Trimming shortened V by 4 bases and J by 4 bases, and 10 bases separated the two germline ends. Germline V gene sequence: CDR1 LNHDA, CDR2 SQIVND (reference sequence). The CDR3 is made up of 13 amino acids. CDR3 region: CASSTVRGTEAFF. CDR3 nucleotides: TGTGCCAGTAGTACTGTCCGAGGCACTGAAGCTTTCTTT.

The chain is built from TRBV3-1 (or the pseudogene TRBV3-2) and TRBJ1-3; D is unclear. Germline CDR1 LGHDT, CDR2 YNNKEL (reference sequence). Trimming cost V 10 bases and J 4 bases, with 11 bases left between them. There are 12 residues in the CDR3. CDR3 bases: TGTGCCACCGGGTCGGGAGGAAACACCATATATTTT. It yields the protein CATGSGGNTIYF.

The chain uses TRBV5-1 and TRBJ1-6; possible D gene TRBD1, 5 bases. CDR3 length: 15 residues. Germline assignment: CDR1 SGHRS and CDR2 YFSETQ. The V and J ends lost 4 bases and 3 bases respectively, with 11 bases between them. Written as DNA, the CDR3 is TGCGCCAGCAGCCCCGCGGGGGTCTATAATTCACCCCTCCACTTT. The encoded protein is CASSPAGVYNSPLHF.

The chain carries TRBV6-5 and TRBJ2-1, with D possibly being TRBD2 (6 bases). The CDR3 extends over 15 amino acids. Per the germline V gene, CDR1 is MNHEY and CDR2 is SVGAGI. Trimming removed 6 bases from V and 1 base from J, with 13 bases in between. CDR3 region: CASRGGLASYNEQFF. CDR3 nucleotide sequence: TGTGCCAGCAGGGGGGGACTCGCATCCTACAATGAGCAGTTCTTC.

The table lists this clone with a count of one. The chain links TRBV12-3 or TRBV12-4 to TRBJ2-1, with D possibly TRBD2 on 6 matching bases. V shed 3 bases and J shed 8 bases, with 8 bases lying between them. CDR3 length: 12 amino acids. CDR3 coding DNA: TGTGCCAGCAGTTTGCGGGGTTATGAGCAGTTCTTC. It codes for CASSLRGYEQFF.

The chain combines TRBV5-1 with TRBJ1-6, with unresolved D. V lost 0 bases, J lost 8 bases, and 9 bases lay in between. The germline CDR1 and CDR2 sequences are SGHRS and YFSETQ. The CDR3 loop spans 14 amino acids. CDR3 coding DNA: TGCGCCAGCAGCTTGGCTGCCAGATATTCACCCCTCCACTTT. As protein: CASSLAARYSPLHF.

The sample holds one count of this clone. The rearrangement uses TRBV2 and TRBJ2-2; TRBD2 aligns across 16 bases. The CDR3 runs 17 residues. The V segment lost 8 bases and the J segment 5 bases; nucleotides outside the gene matches: 8. Germline-derived CDR1 and CDR2 are SNHLY and FYNNEI. DNA for the CDR3: TGTGCCAGCCACGGGACTAGCGGGGGGGCCTGGACCGGGGAGCTGTTTTTT. This encodes CASHGTSGGAWTGELFF.

Here the CDR3 reads CASSFGDRNTEAFF. The CDR3 bases are TGTGCCAGCAGCTTTGGGGACAGAAACACTGAAGCTTTCTTT. The J gene is TRBJ1-1, the V gene TRBV7-9, with TRBD1 matching 7 bases. The CDR3 sequence is 14 residues long. The germline V gene has CDR1 SEHNR and CDR2 FQNEAQ (reference sequence). V trimming: 3 bases; J trimming: 2 bases; junction bases outside the gene matches: 3. The full variable domain, completed using reference TRBV7-9 and TRBJ1-1, is DTGVSQNPRHKITKRGQNVTFRCDPISEHNRLYWYRQTLGQGPEFLTYFQNEAQLEKSRLLSDRFSAERPKGSFSTLEIQRTEQGDSAMYLCASSFGDRNTEAFFGQGTRLTVV.

This chain connects TRBV5-1 to TRBJ1-1; D uncertain. Per the germline V gene, CDR1 is SGHRS and CDR2 is YFSETQ. V lost 3 bases to trimming and J lost 2 bases, with 14 bases between them. CDR3 length: 15 residues. In DNA form, the CDR3 reads TGCGCCAGCAGCTCCACAGTGCCTAGCAACACTGAAGCTTTCTTT. This codes for CASSSTVPSNTEAFF.

V gene TRBV7-8 combines with J gene TRBJ1-1; 8 bases fit TRBD1. There are 13 residues in the CDR3. Germline lookup yields CDR1 SGHVS and CDR2 FQNEAQ. With V trimmed by 5 bases and J by 8 bases, 7 bases remained unmatched. This chain's CDR3 is CASSPAQGGEAFF. The CDR3 region has the DNA TGTGCCAGCAGCCCCGCACAGGGGGGAGAAGCTTTCTTT.

This sequence joins TRBV2 and TRBJ2-6; 7 bases line up with TRBD2. The V and J ends lost 10 bases and 2 bases, in that order; junction bases with no gene match: 8. CDR1 is SNHLY and CDR2 is FYNNEI in the germline V gene. The CDR3 runs 15 residues. For the CDR3, the DNA is TGTGCCATGCGAGGGAGGGAACCTGGGGCCAACGTCCTGACTTTC. Amino acid sequence: CAMRGREPGANVLTF. Full variable domain (outside the CDR3, taken from reference TRBV2 and TRBJ2-6): EPEVTQTPSHQVTQMGQEVILRCVPISNHLYFYWYRQILGQKVEFLVSFYNNEISEKSEIFDDQFSVERPDGSNFTLKIRSTKLEDSAMYFCAMRGREPGANVLTFGAGSRLTVL.

The CDR3 here is CASSSSGISNSPLHF. Here the CDR3 DNA reads TGTGCCAGTAGTAGCTCAGGGATTAGTAATTCACCCCTCCACTTT. The chain has TRBV19 and TRBJ1-6, with a tentative D call TRBD1 (5 bases). V was pared by 4 bases and J by 6 bases, with 13 bases between. There are 15 residues in the CDR3. Germline V lookup: CDR1 LNHDA, CDR2 SQIVND (reference sequence).

This clone was seen only a few times. This chain connects TRBV7-2 to TRBJ2-4, with unresolved D. The CDR3 loop spans 13 amino acids. V was pared by 1 base and J by 7 bases, with 8 bases between. From germline, CDR1 is SGHTA and CDR2 FQGNSA. The chain's CDR3 is CASSLVTVNIQYF. The CDR3 bases are TGTGCCAGCAGCTTAGTCACGGTCAACATTCAGTACTTC.

The chain employs TRBV2 and TRBJ2-7; D is unresolved. Looked up from germline, CDR1 is SNHLY and CDR2 is FYNNEI. This CDR3 contains 12 residues. V lost 5 bases and J 2 bases, leaving 7 bases between the germline ends. The CDR3 DNA follows: TGTGCCAGCAGTACGGTAGCCTACGAGCAGTACTTC. It specifies CASSTVAYEQYF.

The V and J genes are TRBV6-5 and TRBJ1-3, with D maybe TRBD1 (5 bases). This CDR3 is built from 15 residues. The V gene's germline CDR1 is MNHEY and CDR2 SVGAGI. V lost 10 bases and J lost 5, with 21 bases in between. The DNA for the CDR3 is TGTGCCACCTCTCCCCCGGGGGAAAGTAGAAACACCATATATTTT. It specifies CATSPPGESRNTIYF.

The J gene is TRBJ2-5, the V gene TRBV5-1, with 9 bases identical to TRBD1. Germline trimming cut 0 bases from V and 5 bases from J; bases unmatched to any gene: 8. The CDR3 runs 16 residues. The germline V gene encodes CDR1 SGHRS and CDR2 YFSETQ. The CDR3 loop is CASSLEGTGSGETQYF. DNA for the CDR3: TGCGCCAGCAGCTTGGAAGGGACAGGGAGCGGGGAGACCCAGTACTTC.